This T cell receptor (beta chain) was found in a study of shared clonotypes between healthy human individuals. Regarding the study as a whole: Generation probabilities of non-shared clonotypes were lower (relative to those shared by all four donors).

Data came from immunoSEQ multiplex PCR; TCRdb stores just in-frame clones and leaves some out. The table shows roughly 1,100,000 clones, with more than 60% occurring only once. V lost 0 bases and J lost 3; bases outside the gene matches: 6. Germline V lookup: CDR1 GTSNPN, CDR2 SVGIG (reference sequence). There are 16 residues in the CDR3. This clone was observed a handful of times. Antigen specificity is unknown. Sequencing used memory CD4+ T cells sorted from blood. Subset here: CD45RA-negative fraction. This chain connects TRBV30 to TRBJ2-5, with 11 bases aligning to TRBD1. The source of this sequence is a man between 18 and 29 years old in good health. This chain's CDR3 is CAWSVGTGGWKETQYF. CDR3 DNA: TGTGCCTGGAGTGTAGGGACAGGGGGGTGGAAAGAGACCCAGTACTTC.